This T cell receptor beta chain came from a study of T cells in Graves' hyperthyroidism and ophthalmopathy. CDR3 length equals 14 residues. Between the trimmed V and J ends, which lost 4 bases and 6 bases, there was a span of 13 bases. CDR1 is MNHEY and CDR2 is SVGEGT in the germline V gene. This clonotype turned up a few times. TCR beta CDR3 regions were amplified from RNA. First-round RT-PCR of the TCR CDR3 relied on the HTBI primer set. A single record per CDR3 protein comes from TCRdb applying MiXCR to the multiplex PCR reads. In the table there are about 640,000 distinct CDR3 sequences, approximately 14% of which are singletons.

The source material was blood. The chain employs TRBV6-2 or TRBV6-3 and TRBJ1-5; D unresolved. The clonotype originates from a woman aged 50 to 65 with Graves' ophthalmopathy. CDR3 coding DNA: TGTGCCAGCAGTTTACCCCTCGGGCGTCAGCCCCAGCATTTT. Protein: CASSLPLGRQPQHF.